Listed below are T cell receptor beta chains from one sample, sequenced in a study of cytomegalovirus exposure and HLA in healthy donors. Repertoires were generated with immunoSEQ multiplex PCR, while TCRdb's copy carries only in-frame clones and drops some. Here the sample spans 200,000 to 300,000 clones, 80% to 90% being singletons. Material: PBMCs. The receptor set was obtained from a man younger than 35 in good health and CMV-seronegative. Both conserved end residues are part of each CDR3. A D gene is named only where the DNA matches it firmly. The size of a clone is reported for some rows only, either as once, few or many, or as a class for expanded clones.

len: 14
abundance: .
d_gene: TRBD1
v_gene: TRBV10-3
j_gene: TRBJ1-4
CDR3nt: TGTGCCACGGGACAGGGTGCAACTAATGAAAAACTGTTTTTT
CDR3aa: CATGQGATNEKLFF

len: 14
abundance: .
d_gene: .
v_gene: TRBV7-2
j_gene: TRBJ1-3
CDR3nt: TGTGCCAGCAGTCGGGGGAGCTCTGGAAACACCATATATTTT
CDR3aa: CASSRGSSGNTIYF

len: 17
abundance: .
d_gene: TRBD1
v_gene: TRBV9
j_gene: TRBJ1-1
CDR3nt: TGTGCCAGCAGCGTAGAGCAGGGGGCCATGTGGAGCACTGAAGCTTTCTTT
CDR3aa: CASSVEQGAMWSTEAFF

len: 14
abundance: once
d_gene: .
v_gene: TRBV27
j_gene: TRBJ2-7
CDR3nt: TGTGCCAGCACCCCCGTGGAGGGTAGCCACGAGCAGTACTTC
CDR3aa: CASTPVEGSHEQYF

len: 15
abundance: .
d_gene: .
v_gene: TRBV18
j_gene: TRBJ1-6
CDR3nt: TGTGCCACTTCCTCAACTGATCCCGATAATTCACCCCTCCACTTT
CDR3aa: CATSSTDPDNSPLHF

len: 12
abundance: .
d_gene: TRBD1
v_gene: TRBV19
j_gene: TRBJ1-5
CDR3nt: TGTGCCAGTAGACAGGGGAATCAGCCCCAGCATTTT
CDR3aa: CASRQGNQPQHF

len: 13
abundance: .
d_gene: .
v_gene: TRBV5-6
j_gene: TRBJ1-2
CDR3nt: TGTGCCAGCAGCTTTCGGGGTAACTATGGCTACACCTTC
CDR3aa: CASSFRGNYGYTF

len: 14
abundance: .
d_gene: .
v_gene: TRBV4-3
j_gene: TRBJ2-2
CDR3nt: TGCGCCAGCAGCCCTCGGACAGTCATCGGGGAGCTGTTTTTT
CDR3aa: CASSPRTVIGELFF

len: 13
abundance: .
d_gene: .
v_gene: TRBV6-5
j_gene: TRBJ1-1
CDR3nt: TGTGCCAGCAGCCCCAACAGGAACACTGAAGCTTTCTTT
CDR3aa: CASSPNRNTEAFF

len: 13
abundance: .
d_gene: TRBD2
v_gene: TRBV12-5
j_gene: TRBJ2-3
CDR3nt: TGTGCTATCCTCCCGGGGGGGCCAGATACGCAGTATTTT
CDR3aa: CAILPGGPDTQYF

len: 15
abundance: .
d_gene: .
v_gene: TRBV29-1
j_gene: TRBJ2-1
CDR3nt: TGCAGCGTTGAAGGGCAGGCTATGCGAAACAATGAGCAGTTCTTC
CDR3aa: CSVEGQAMRNNEQFF

len: 14
abundance: .
d_gene: .
v_gene: TRBV2
j_gene: TRBJ1-5
CDR3nt: TGTGCCTCCCGCCCCCGGGGGAGTCATCAGCCCCAGCATTTT
CDR3aa: CASRPRGSHQPQHF

len: 18
abundance: .
d_gene: .
v_gene: TRBV7-9
j_gene: TRBJ2-7
CDR3nt: TGTGCCAGCAGCCCGGCGGGCGGGCAGGGGTCCTTAGCCTACGAGCAGTACTTC
CDR3aa: CASSPAGGQGSLAYEQYF

len: 14
abundance: .
d_gene: .
v_gene: TRBV7-3
j_gene: TRBJ2-3
CDR3nt: TGTGCCAGCAAACGCGGTCAGAGCACAGATACGCAGTATTTT
CDR3aa: CASKRGQSTDTQYF

len: 12
abundance: once
d_gene: .
v_gene: TRBV6-1
j_gene: TRBJ2-1
CDR3nt: TGTGCCAGCAGCCCCCAGGGGGGTGAGCAGTTCTTC
CDR3aa: CASSPQGGEQFF

len: 14
abundance: .
d_gene: TRBD1
v_gene: TRBV5-1
j_gene: TRBJ1-4
CDR3nt: TGCGCCAGCAGCTCGGGACAGGGGGATGAAAAACTGTTTTTT
CDR3aa: CASSSGQGDEKLFF

len: 13
abundance: .
d_gene: .
v_gene: TRBV19
j_gene: TRBJ1-1
CDR3nt: TGTGCCAGTAATTGGGAGGGGAACACTGAAGCTTTCTTT
CDR3aa: CASNWEGNTEAFF

len: 12
abundance: .
d_gene: .
v_gene: TRBV10-3
j_gene: TRBJ1-4
CDR3nt: TGTGCCATCAGTATACAGGGCCAAAAACTGTTTTTT
CDR3aa: CAISIQGQKLFF

len: 14
abundance: .
d_gene: .
v_gene: TRBV7-6
j_gene: TRBJ2-3
CDR3nt: TGTGCCAGCAACGCCGGGACTTCCACAGATACGCAGTATTTT
CDR3aa: CASNAGTSTDTQYF

len: 14
abundance: .
d_gene: TRBD1
v_gene: TRBV28
j_gene: TRBJ2-7
CDR3nt: TGTGCCAGCAGTTTAAGGACAGGGGGGTACGAGCAGTACTTC
CDR3aa: CASSLRTGGYEQYF

len: 14
abundance: .
d_gene: TRBD1
v_gene: TRBV7-2
j_gene: TRBJ1-4
CDR3nt: TGTGCCAGCAGTCCGGACAGGGTTAGTGAAAAACTGTTTTTT
CDR3aa: CASSPDRVSEKLFF

len: 16
abundance: .
d_gene: TRBD1
v_gene: TRBV28
j_gene: TRBJ2-7
CDR3nt: TGTGCCAGCAAACTCACAGGGGTGGGTAGCTCCTACGAGCAGTACTTC
CDR3aa: CASKLTGVGSSYEQYF

len: 14
abundance: .
d_gene: TRBD1
v_gene: TRBV28
j_gene: TRBJ1-2
CDR3nt: TGTGCCAGCAGTCCAACGGGACAGGGCTATGGCTACACCTTC
CDR3aa: CASSPTGQGYGYTF

len: 16
abundance: .
d_gene: .
v_gene: TRBV5-4
j_gene: TRBJ2-2
CDR3nt: TGTGCCAGCAGCCGACTCACAGGTGGGGATACCGGGGAGCTGTTTTTT
CDR3aa: CASSRLTGGDTGELFF

len: 13
abundance: once
d_gene: TRBD2
v_gene: TRBV2
j_gene: TRBJ2-7
CDR3nt: TGTGCCAGCATCGGCGCGGGAGGGTACGAGCAGTACTTC
CDR3aa: CASIGAGGYEQYF

len: 15
abundance: .
d_gene: .
v_gene: TRBV9
j_gene: TRBJ2-3
CDR3nt: TGTGCCAGCAGCTCCGAGGGGGGGAGCACAGATACGCAGTATTTT
CDR3aa: CASSSEGGSTDTQYF

len: 13
abundance: .
d_gene: TRBD1
v_gene: TRBV29-1
j_gene: TRBJ1-4
CDR3nt: TGCAGCGTAGGGACAGTGAAAAATGAAAAACTGTTTTTT
CDR3aa: CSVGTVKNEKLFF

len: 15
abundance: .
d_gene: TRBD1
v_gene: TRBV5-1
j_gene: TRBJ2-7
CDR3nt: TGCGCCAGCAGCTTGGGCCCGGGACAGTCCTACGAGCAGTACTTC
CDR3aa: CASSLGPGQSYEQYF

len: 14
abundance: .
d_gene: .
v_gene: TRBV7-2
j_gene: TRBJ2-1
CDR3nt: TGTGCCAGCAGCTTAGCGGGAGGCTACAATGAGCAGTTCTTC
CDR3aa: CASSLAGGYNEQFF

len: 11
abundance: .
d_gene: .
v_gene: TRBV6-1
j_gene: TRBJ1-4
CDR3nt: TGTGCCAGCAGTGTTGCGGGGTTATACTTTTTT
CDR3aa: CASSVAGLYFF

len: 13
abundance: .
d_gene: .
v_gene: TRBV28
j_gene: TRBJ2-1
CDR3nt: TGTGCCACTAAAAGCCGAGTGGACAATGAGCAGTTCTTC
CDR3aa: CATKSRVDNEQFF

len: 16
abundance: .
d_gene: TRBD2
v_gene: TRBV6-5
j_gene: TRBJ2-7
CDR3nt: TGTGCCAGCAGTTACCGCGGGGGTGGGCCATCCTACGAGCAGTACTTC
CDR3aa: CASSYRGGGPSYEQYF

len: 16
abundance: .
d_gene: TRBD1
v_gene: TRBV19
j_gene: TRBJ1-2
CDR3nt: TGTGCCAGTGGGACAGACAGGGGAGATCAGGGCTATGGCTACACCTTC
CDR3aa: CASGTDRGDQGYGYTF

len: 14
abundance: .
d_gene: TRBD1
v_gene: TRBV4-1
j_gene: TRBJ2-7
CDR3nt: TGCGCCAGCAGCCAAGGGGGACAGGGATACGAGCAGTACTTC
CDR3aa: CASSQGGQGYEQYF

len: 15
abundance: .
d_gene: TRBD1
v_gene: TRBV18
j_gene: TRBJ2-3
CDR3nt: TGTGCCAGCTCACCATGGGACAGGGTCACAGATACGCAGTATTTT
CDR3aa: CASSPWDRVTDTQYF

len: 15
abundance: .
d_gene: .
v_gene: TRBV7-8
j_gene: TRBJ1-1
CDR3nt: TGTGCCAGCAGCCCGTACCTGACTCAAAACACTGAAGCTTTCTTT
CDR3aa: CASSPYLTQNTEAFF

len: 12
abundance: .
d_gene: .
v_gene: TRBV5-1
j_gene: TRBJ2-7
CDR3nt: TGCGCCAGTAGTACAGGGAACTACGAGCAGTACTTC
CDR3aa: CASSTGNYEQYF

len: 14
abundance: .
d_gene: .
v_gene: TRBV4-3
j_gene: TRBJ2-1
CDR3nt: TGCGCCAGCAGCCACTCACTAGGGATCGATGAGCAGTTCTTC
CDR3aa: CASSHSLGIDEQFF

len: 14
abundance: .
d_gene: .
v_gene: TRBV6-5
j_gene: TRBJ2-7
CDR3nt: TGTGCCAGCAGTTACTCTTTGCAGGGTTACGAGCAGTACTTC
CDR3aa: CASSYSLQGYEQYF

len: 17
abundance: once
d_gene: TRBD1
v_gene: TRBV7-2
j_gene: TRBJ1-6
CDR3nt: TGTGCCAGCAGCGTACTCCGGGACAGCTCCTATAATTCACCCCTCCACTTT
CDR3aa: CASSVLRDSSYNSPLHF

len: 15
abundance: .
d_gene: TRBD2
v_gene: TRBV28
j_gene: TRBJ2-7
CDR3nt: TGTGCCAGCAGACCTTCCGGGACTAGCTTACACGAGCAGTACTTC
CDR3aa: CASRPSGTSLHEQYF

len: 13
abundance: once
d_gene: .
v_gene: TRBV7-2
j_gene: TRBJ2-2
CDR3nt: TGTGCCAGCAGCTTACTGGCCACCGGGGAGCTGTTTTTT
CDR3aa: CASSLLATGELFF

len: 14
abundance: few
d_gene: .
v_gene: TRBV7-3
j_gene: TRBJ2-1
CDR3nt: TGTGCCAGCAGCTTATCGCGGGCCAACAATGAGCAGTTCTTC
CDR3aa: CASSLSRANNEQFF

len: 12
abundance: .
d_gene: .
v_gene: TRBV10-3
j_gene: TRBJ2-2
CDR3nt: TGTGCCATCAGTGAGTCCAGCGGGGAGCTGTTTTTT
CDR3aa: CAISESSGELFF

len: 16
abundance: .
d_gene: TRBD2
v_gene: TRBV27
j_gene: TRBJ2-1
CDR3nt: TGTGCCAGCAGTTTAAGGAGGGCTAGCGGGAATGATGAGCAGTTCTTC
CDR3aa: CASSLRRASGNDEQFF

len: 13
abundance: .
d_gene: .
v_gene: TRBV27
j_gene: TRBJ1-2
CDR3nt: TGTGCCAGCAGTTCTAGGGCGGGCTATGGCTACACCTTC
CDR3aa: CASSSRAGYGYTF

len: 15
abundance: .
d_gene: TRBD2
v_gene: TRBV7-2
j_gene: TRBJ2-1
CDR3nt: TGTGCCAGCAGCTTGGATCGACTAGCGGGAGGGAGTAGGTTCTTC
CDR3aa: CASSLDRLAGGSRFF

len: 12
abundance: .
d_gene: .
v_gene: TRBV19
j_gene: TRBJ1-1
CDR3nt: TGTGCCAGCGAGACAGGGAACACTGAAGCTTTCTTT
CDR3aa: CASETGNTEAFF

len: 18
abundance: .
d_gene: TRBD2
v_gene: TRBV4-1
j_gene: TRBJ2-6
CDR3nt: TGCGCCAGCAGCCAAGAATTAATTCGGGAGGCAGGGTCAGAAGTCCTGACTTTC
CDR3aa: CASSQELIREAGSEVLTF

len: 16
abundance: .
d_gene: .
v_gene: TRBV4-3
j_gene: TRBJ1-6
CDR3nt: TGCGCCAGCAGCCGGTCAAGAGGCTCCTATAATTCACCCCTCCACTTT
CDR3aa: CASSRSRGSYNSPLHF

len: 15
abundance: once
d_gene: .
v_gene: TRBV7-2
j_gene: TRBJ2-7
CDR3nt: TGTGCCAGCAGCCCAATAGGGAGTGGGGCCTACGAGCAGTACTTC
CDR3aa: CASSPIGSGAYEQYF

len: 13
abundance: .
d_gene: .
v_gene: TRBV5-6
j_gene: TRBJ2-7
CDR3nt: TGTGCCAGTCTTCTTTACCGGTCCTACGAGCAGTACTTC
CDR3aa: CASLLYRSYEQYF

len: 15
abundance: .
d_gene: .
v_gene: TRBV4-1
j_gene: TRBJ2-3
CDR3nt: TGCGCCAGCAGCCTCGCGGATCGGGGCACAGATACGCAGTATTTT
CDR3aa: CASSLADRGTDTQYF

len: 13
abundance: .
d_gene: .
v_gene: TRBV15
j_gene: TRBJ1-2
CDR3nt: TGTGCCACCAGCAGTACAGGGATGGTGGGCTACACCTTC
CDR3aa: CATSSTGMVGYTF

len: 12
abundance: .
d_gene: TRBD1
v_gene: TRBV6-1
j_gene: TRBJ2-7
CDR3nt: TGTGCCAGCAGTCCCCGGGACAGAGAGCAGTACTTC
CDR3aa: CASSPRDREQYF